The 27 T cell receptor beta chains below were found in one sample sequenced in a study of T cells in Graves' hyperthyroidism and ophthalmopathy. Amplification of TCR beta CDR3 regions used RNA as the template. HTBI primers were the set used in a first-round RT-PCR of the TCR CDR3. Via MiXCR, TCRdb re-called the multiplex PCR reads, giving one row per CDR3 protein. In the table there are about 350,000 distinct CDR3 sequences, about 15% of which are singletons. Sequencing was carried out using blood. Receptor source: a woman under 40 with Graves' hyperthyroidism.

This clonotype was recorded at least ten times. V is TRBV20-1 and J is TRBJ2-3, with 7 bases identical to TRBD2. Germline V gene sequence: CDR1 DFQATT, CDR2 SNEGSKA (reference sequence). With V trimmed by 5 bases and J by 5 bases, 7 bases remained unmatched. The CDR3 length is 13 residues. CDR3 protein: CSAWSGNLDTQYF. CDR3 sequence (DNA): TGCAGTGCTTGGAGCGGGAACCTAGATACGCAGTATTTT.

This clonotype was seen at least ten times. The V gene is TRBV12-3 or TRBV12-4, the J gene TRBJ1-1; TRBD1 aligns across 8 bases. The V and J ends lost 5 bases and 8 bases, in that order; junction bases with no gene match: 7. CDR3 size: 13 residues. This CDR3 reads CASSPGGPREAFF. In DNA form, the CDR3 reads TGTGCCAGCAGTCCAGGGGGCCCCAGGGAAGCTTTCTTT.

V usage is TRBV29-1 and J usage is TRBJ1-1, with D unresolved. This CDR3 has 15 residues. Germline V gene lookup returns CDR1 SQVTM and CDR2 ANQGSEA. V shed 3 bases and J shed 0 bases, with 14 bases lying between them. The CDR3 loop reads CSVDWLENMNTEAFF. CDR3 DNA sequence: TGCAGCGTTGATTGGCTTGAAAACATGAACACTGAAGCTTTCTTT.

A few counts support this clonotype. The chain has TRBV15 and TRBJ2-5; 11 nucleotides line up with TRBD1. V shed 3 bases, J shed 2 bases, and the junction held 5 bases outside the gene matches. This CDR3 is built from 16 residues. Germline CDR1 reads LNHNV; CDR2 reads YYDKDF (reference sequence). In DNA, the CDR3 is TGTGCCACCAGCAGCGGGGACAGGGGGGGACAAGAGACCCAGTACTTC. Protein: CATSSGDRGGQETQYF.

This clonotype showed up many times. The rearrangement links TRBV29-1 to TRBJ2-5; TRBD1 is a possible D gene (6 bases). The V end lost 4 bases, the J end lost 3 bases, and 18 bases lay between the germline ends. Germline CDR1 is SQVTM and CDR2 is ANQGSEA. The CDR3 spans 15 residues. In DNA, the CDR3 is TGCAGCGTTGGACCGTCCGGGACACCGAAAGAGACCCAGTACTTC. Residues: CSVGPSGTPKETQYF.

This clonotype was detected many times. The CDR3 loop reads CASSLLAKLEETQYF. CDR3 nucleotides: TGTGCCAGCAGCTTACTAGCGAAGCTGGAGGAGACCCAGTACTTC. The rearrangement uses TRBV3-1 and TRBJ2-5; 7 nucleotides match TRBD2. Germline loops: CDR1 LGHDT, CDR2 YNNKEL (reference sequence). The CDR3 contains 15 residues. J was trimmed by 5 bases and V by 5 bases; bases with no gene match: 11.

This clonotype was picked up many times. V gene TRBV28 combines with J gene TRBJ2-5; a weak D match, TRBD2 (5 bases). Germline CDR1 is MDHEN and CDR2 is SYDVKM. V shed 5 bases and J shed 2 bases, with 6 bases lying between them. The CDR3 loop spans 12 amino acids. CDR3 region: CASSSGQETQYF. The DNA of the CDR3 is TGTGCCAGCAGTAGCGGACAAGAGACCCAGTACTTC. Full variable domain (remainder filled in from reference TRBV28 and TRBJ2-5): DVKVTQSSRYLVKRTGEKVFLECVQDMDHENMFWYRQDPGLGLRLIYFSYDVKMKEKGDIPEGYSVSREKKERFSLILESASTNQTSMYLCASSSGQETQYFGPGTRLLVL.

The sample holds many counts of this clonotype. The chain has TRBV11-2 and TRBJ2-7; 7 bases match TRBD1. Germline V CDR1 and CDR2: SGHAT, FQNNGV. The V segment lost 4 bases and the J segment 5 bases; nucleotides outside the gene matches: 8. The CDR3 length is 14 residues. The CDR3, as DNA: TGTGCCAGCAGCTCCGGGACAGCTCCGGACGAGCAGTACTTC. Translating gives CASSSGTAPDEQYF.

This clonotype was counted at least ten times. The chain is built from TRBV28 and TRBJ2-3, with D perhaps TRBD1 or TRBD2 (5 bases each). V lost 5 bases and J lost 3, with 15 bases in between. The CDR3 length is 15 residues. Per the germline V gene, CDR1 is MDHEN and CDR2 is SYDVKM. The CDR3 loop reads CASSRLGEGTDTQYF. DNA of the CDR3: TGTGCCAGCAGTCGTTTGGGAGAGGGGACAGATACGCAGTATTTT.

This clonotype was recorded many times. The chain joins TRBV28 to TRBJ2-7; 7 bases line up with TRBD2. Germline V gene sequence: CDR1 MDHEN, CDR2 SYDVKM. V was clipped by 6 bases and J by 7 bases; unmatched bases: 12. CDR3 size: 14 residues. This chain's CDR3 is CASRSQGGGGEQYF. The CDR3 region has the DNA TGTGCCAGCAGATCTCAGGGCGGGGGTGGTGAGCAGTACTTC. The whole variable domain, remainder taken from reference TRBV28 and TRBJ2-7, is DVKVTQSSRYLVKRTGEKVFLECVQDMDHENMFWYRQDPGLGLRLIYFSYDVKMKEKGDIPEGYSVSREKKERFSLILESASTNQTSMYLCASRSQGGGGEQYFGPGTRLTVT.

The table lists this clonotype with a few counts. The genes are TRBV29-1 and TRBJ2-1; D may match TRBD1 or TRBD2 (5 bases each). The V end was cut by 0 bases, the J end by 5 bases, with 11 bases between. This CDR3 is 14 amino acids long. Per germline, CDR1 SQVTM and CDR2 ANQGSEA. CDR3 nucleotide sequence: TGCAGCGTTGAAGACGGGACCTACAACAATGAGCAGTTCTTC. It translates to CSVEDGTYNNEQFF.

In this sample, this clonotype turned up many times. This chain connects TRBV20-1 to TRBJ1-1, with TRBD1 as a possible D gene (5 bases). The CDR3 runs 14 residues. V was trimmed by 4 bases and J by 0 bases, leaving 12 bases between them. Germline V gene sequence: CDR1 DFQATT, CDR2 SNEGSKA (reference sequence). For the CDR3, the DNA is TGCAGTGCTATTCCGGGACGTTTGAACACTGAAGCTTTCTTT. Its translation: CSAIPGRLNTEAFF.

This clonotype was observed a few times. J is TRBJ1-4 and V is TRBV28, with TRBD1 as a possible D gene (6 bases). Germline loops: CDR1 MDHEN, CDR2 SYDVKM. CDR3 size: 14 residues. Trimming removed 6 bases from V and 6 bases from J, with 14 bases in between. Written as DNA, the CDR3 is TGTGCCAGCAGCTCGGGGGCGATAGATGAAAAACTGTTTTTT. As protein: CASSSGAIDEKLFF.

This clonotype was counted many times. The gene calls are TRBV7-2 and TRBJ2-1; 7 bases line up with TRBD2. Looked up from germline, CDR1 is SGHTA and CDR2 is FQGNSA. The CDR3 is made up of 15 amino acids. V lost 2 bases, J lost 3 bases, and 4 bases stayed unmatched. This CDR3 is CASSLQAGIYNEQFF. DNA for the CDR3: TGTGCCAGCAGCTTACAAGCGGGAATCTACAATGAGCAGTTCTTC.

The chain links TRBV20-1 to TRBJ2-4; 7 bases are shared with TRBD1. CDR1 is DFQATT, CDR2 SNEGSKA, per germline (reference sequence). This CDR3 region has 16 residues. Trimming cost V 7 bases and J 0 bases; bases outside gene matches: 12. The CDR3 nucleotides are TGCAGTGTTCGAACCGGGACAGCAATAGCCAAAAACATTCAGTACTTC. Protein product: CSVRTGTAIAKNIQYF.

In its sample, this clonotype was seen many times. DNA of the CDR3: TGTGCCAGCAGTTTCCTCGTTGTTAGGGGACAGAGAACCTACGAGCAGTACTTC. Translated, it gives CASSFLVVRGQRTYEQYF. The chain combines TRBV28 with TRBJ2-7; 7 positions agree with TRBD1. With V trimmed by 3 bases and J by 2 bases, 16 bases remained unmatched. The germline V gene encodes CDR1 MDHEN and CDR2 SYDVKM. There are 18 residues in the CDR3. The full variable domain, with the rest looked up from reference TRBV28 and TRBJ2-7, is DVKVTQSSRYLVKRTGEKVFLECVQDMDHENMFWYRQDPGLGLRLIYFSYDVKMKEKGDIPEGYSVSREKKERFSLILESASTNQTSMYLCASSFLVVRGQRTYEQYFGPGTRLTVT.

The V and J genes are TRBV11-1 and TRBJ1-1; no reliable D call. The V end lost 8 bases, the J end lost 14 bases, and 9 bases lay between the germline ends. CDR3 length: 8 amino acids. Germline V gene lookup returns CDR1 SGHAT and CDR2 FQDESV (reference sequence). The CDR3 is CASPVGFF. CDR3 DNA sequence: TGTGCCAGCCCTGTTGGCTTCTTT.

This clonotype was picked up many times. The genes are TRBV12-3 or TRBV12-4 and TRBJ2-1, with D perhaps assigned TRBD1 or TRBD2 (6 bases each). This CDR3 contains 14 residues. Trimming left V 5 bases short and J 10 bases short, with 18 bases between. The CDR3 here is CASSLERRGEEQFF. DNA of the CDR3: TGTGCCAGCAGTCTGGAGCGGAGGGGGGAGGAGCAGTTCTTC.

To note about this clonotype: A read error may be the cause here, since a much bigger clone is one base away. Here the CDR3 omits its conserved ending phenylalanine or tryptophan, so a read error is the likely source. The chain links TRBV3-1 to TRBJ2-3; D is unclear. This CDR3 is 13 amino acids long. Trimming removed 8 bases at V and 4 bases at J, with 13 bases between. Per the germline V gene, CDR1 is LGHDT and CDR2 is YNNKEL (reference sequence). CDR3 protein: CASGLRQSDTQYL. The CDR3 bases are TGTGCCAGCGGCCTGAGGCAGTCAGATACGCAGTATCTT.

This clonotype has a single count. The chain employs TRBV3-1 and TRBJ2-5; TRBD2 matches at 8 bases. The CDR3 is made up of 15 amino acids. J lost 4 bases, V lost 5 bases, and 9 bases had no gene match. Germline CDR1 and CDR2: LGHDT and YNNKEL (reference sequence). CDR3 protein: CASSNRAGVSETQYF. The DNA of the CDR3 is TGTGCCAGCAGCAATCGAGCGGGAGTGTCAGAGACCCAGTACTTC.

The rearrangement uses TRBV9 and TRBJ1-1, with 7 bases identical to TRBD1. This CDR3 contains 15 residues. V gave up 4 bases and J gave up 8 bases; unmatched junction bases: 14. Germline assignment: CDR1 SGDLS and CDR2 YYNGEE. CDR3 amino acids: CASSPHLRGGQEAFF. Written as DNA, the CDR3 is TGTGCCAGCAGCCCCCATCTTCGGGGGGGACAGGAAGCTTTCTTT.

A few counts support this clonotype. The rearrangement joins TRBV30 to TRBJ1-2; 12 bases are shared with TRBD1. Germline V gene sequence: CDR1 GTSNPN, CDR2 SVGIG (reference sequence). Trimming took 4 bases from V and 6 from J; bases not matched to a gene: 3. The CDR3 loop spans 13 amino acids. CDR3 DNA sequence: TGTGCCTGGATGGGACAGGGGGCCCATGGCTACACCTTC. Translating gives CAWMGQGAHGYTF.

In this sample, this clonotype turned up many times. The chain recombines TRBV2 with TRBJ1-1, with D hard to call. CDR3 size: 15 residues. V lost 10 bases to trimming and J lost 4 bases, with 22 bases between them. CDR1 is SNHLY and CDR2 is FYNNEI in the germline V gene. CDR3 coding DNA: TGTGCCACCCTCGGCAGAACGACACGGGGCACTGAAGCTTTCTTT. Its protein is CATLGRTTRGTEAFF.

This clonotype turned up a few times. The rearrangement links TRBV12-3 or TRBV12-4 to TRBJ2-2; 10 bases are a match to TRBD2. V lost 6 bases and J lost 6; bases outside the gene matches: 10. The CDR3 runs to 16 residues. The CDR3 is CASRSSSGRPAGELFF. CDR3 in DNA: TGTGCCAGCAGGTCTTCTAGCGGGAGACCAGCCGGGGAGCTGTTTTTT.

This clonotype was detected ten times or more. The chain joins TRBV29-1 to TRBJ2-3; D is unclear. Between the trimmed V and J ends, which lost 7 bases and 5 bases, there was a span of 16 bases. From germline, CDR1 is SQVTM and CDR2 ANQGSEA. The CDR3 length is 13 residues. The CDR3 nucleotides are TGCAGCGCCCACCCCCGGAGTCTAGATACGCAGTATTTT. Protein product: CSAHPRSLDTQYF.

The V call is TRBV7-9, the J call TRBJ2-7, with D maybe TRBD2 (5 bases). Germline CDR1 reads SEHNR; CDR2 reads FQNEAQ (reference sequence). This CDR3 is 15 amino acids long. Between the trimmed V and J ends, which lost 0 bases and 3 bases, there was a span of 12 bases. The CDR3 DNA follows: TGTGCCAGCAGCTTAGCGCCGGGAACAAACTACGAGCAGTACTTC. Protein: CASSLAPGTNYEQYF. The whole variable domain, remainder taken from reference TRBV7-9 and TRBJ2-7, is DTGVSQNPRHKITKRGQNVTFRCDPISEHNRLYWYRQTLGQGPEFLTYFQNEAQLEKSRLLSDRFSAERPKGSFSTLEIQRTEQGDSAMYLCASSLAPGTNYEQYFGPGTRLTVT.

This clonotype was picked up a small number of times. The J gene is TRBJ2-3, the V gene TRBV10-3, with D possibly being TRBD1 or TRBD2 (5 bases each). The germline V gene encodes CDR1 ENHRY and CDR2 SYGVKD. V lost 0 bases and J 4 bases, leaving 11 bases between the germline ends. This CDR3 has 15 residues. In DNA form, the CDR3 reads TGTGCCATCAGTGAGTCGAGAGGGGCTTCAGATACGCAGTATTTT. As protein: CAISESRGASDTQYF.